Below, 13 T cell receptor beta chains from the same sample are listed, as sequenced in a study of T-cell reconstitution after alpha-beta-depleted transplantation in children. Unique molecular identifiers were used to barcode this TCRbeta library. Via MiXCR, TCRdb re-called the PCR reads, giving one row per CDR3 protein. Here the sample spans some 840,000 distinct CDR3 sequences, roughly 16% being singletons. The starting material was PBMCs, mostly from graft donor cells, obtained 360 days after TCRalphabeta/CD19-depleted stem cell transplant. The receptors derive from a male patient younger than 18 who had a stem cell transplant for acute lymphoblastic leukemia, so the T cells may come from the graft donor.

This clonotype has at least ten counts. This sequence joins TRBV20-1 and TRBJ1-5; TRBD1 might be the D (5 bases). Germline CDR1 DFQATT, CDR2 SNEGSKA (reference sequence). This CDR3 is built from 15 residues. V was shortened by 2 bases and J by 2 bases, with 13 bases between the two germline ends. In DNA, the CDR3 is TGCAGTGCTAGACAGGGCCCGGTGGGCAATCAGCCCCAGCATTTT. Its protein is CSARQGPVGNQPQHF.

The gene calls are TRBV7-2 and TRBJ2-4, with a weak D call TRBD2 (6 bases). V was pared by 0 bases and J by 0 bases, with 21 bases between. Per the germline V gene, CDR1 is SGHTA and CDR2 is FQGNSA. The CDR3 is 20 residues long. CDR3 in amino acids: CASSLAYGSVLLLAKNIQYF. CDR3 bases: TGTGCCAGCAGCTTAGCCTACGGGAGTGTCCTACTACTAGCCAAAAACATTCAGTACTTC.

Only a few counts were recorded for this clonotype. CDR3 amino acids: CASSPPGLGIYEQFF. Written as DNA, the CDR3 is TGTGCCAGCAGCCCCCCGGGACTAGGAATCTATGAGCAGTTCTTC. V gene TRBV3-1 combines with J gene TRBJ2-1; 8 nucleotides agree with TRBD2. The germline V gene encodes CDR1 LGHDT and CDR2 YNNKEL (reference sequence). The CDR3 contains 15 residues. After removal of 4 bases from V and 8 bases from J, the junction contained 10 bases not matched to a gene.

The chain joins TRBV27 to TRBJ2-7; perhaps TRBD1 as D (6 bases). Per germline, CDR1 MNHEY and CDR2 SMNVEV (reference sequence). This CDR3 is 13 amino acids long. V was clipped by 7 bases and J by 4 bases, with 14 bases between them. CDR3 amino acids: CASKGHRVYEQYF. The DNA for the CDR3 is TGTGCCAGCAAGGGTCACAGGGTTTACGAGCAGTACTTC.

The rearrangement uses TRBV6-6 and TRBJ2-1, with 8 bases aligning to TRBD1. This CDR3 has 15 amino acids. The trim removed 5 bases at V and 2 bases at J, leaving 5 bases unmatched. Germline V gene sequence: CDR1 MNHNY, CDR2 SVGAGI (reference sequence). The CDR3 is CASSADRVPYNEQFF. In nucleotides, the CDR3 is TGTGCCAGCAGTGCGGACAGGGTTCCCTACAATGAGCAGTTCTTC.

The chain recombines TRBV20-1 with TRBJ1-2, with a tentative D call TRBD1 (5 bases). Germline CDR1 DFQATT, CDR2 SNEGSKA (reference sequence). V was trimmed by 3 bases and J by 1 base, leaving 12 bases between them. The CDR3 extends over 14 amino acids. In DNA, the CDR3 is TGCAGTGCTAGTAGCAGGGCTCTTAACTATGGCTACACCTTC. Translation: CSASSRALNYGYTF.

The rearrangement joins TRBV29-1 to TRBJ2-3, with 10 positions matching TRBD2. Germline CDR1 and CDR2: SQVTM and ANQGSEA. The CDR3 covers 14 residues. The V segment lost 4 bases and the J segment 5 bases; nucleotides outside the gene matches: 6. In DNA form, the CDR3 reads TGCAGCGTTGGGGTACTAGCGGGGATAGATACGCAGTATTTT. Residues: CSVGVLAGIDTQYF.

As DNA, the CDR3 is TGCGCCAGCAGTGTAGGGGGGCGTCCCAACGAGCAGTACTTC. This encodes CASSVGGRPNEQYF. This chain uses TRBV10-2 with TRBJ2-7; D is possibly TRBD1 or TRBD2 (6 bases each). This CDR3 region has 14 residues. The germline gives CDR1 WSHSY, CDR2 SAAADI. The V and J ends lost 4 bases and 5 bases respectively, with 15 bases between them.

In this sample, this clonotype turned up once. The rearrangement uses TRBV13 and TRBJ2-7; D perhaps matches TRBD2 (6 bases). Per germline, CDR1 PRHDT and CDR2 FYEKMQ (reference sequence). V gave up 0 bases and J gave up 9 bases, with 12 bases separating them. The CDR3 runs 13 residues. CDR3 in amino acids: CASSLGARRGQYF. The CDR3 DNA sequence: TGTGCCAGCAGCTTAGGTGCCCGGCGGGGGCAGTACTTC.

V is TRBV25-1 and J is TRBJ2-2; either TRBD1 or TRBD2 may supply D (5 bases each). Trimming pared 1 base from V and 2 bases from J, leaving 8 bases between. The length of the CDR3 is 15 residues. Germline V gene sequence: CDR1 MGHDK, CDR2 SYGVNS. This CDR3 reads CASSEFGTNTGELFF. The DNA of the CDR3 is TGTGCCAGCAGTGAATTTGGGACCAACACCGGGGAGCTGTTTTTT.

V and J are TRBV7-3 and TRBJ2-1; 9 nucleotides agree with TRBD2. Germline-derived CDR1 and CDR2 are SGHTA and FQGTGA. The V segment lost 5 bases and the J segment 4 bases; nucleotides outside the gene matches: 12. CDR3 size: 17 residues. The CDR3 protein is CASSLSGLAGEYNEQFF. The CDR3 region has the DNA TGTGCCAGCAGCCTCTCCGGTTTAGCGGGAGAGTACAATGAGCAGTTCTTC.

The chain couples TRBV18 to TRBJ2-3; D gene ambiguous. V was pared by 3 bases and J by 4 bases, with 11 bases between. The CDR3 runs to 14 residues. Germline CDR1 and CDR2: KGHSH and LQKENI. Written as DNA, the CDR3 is TGTGCCAGCTCACCGCTACCCCCGGCAGATACGCAGTATTTT. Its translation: CASSPLPPADTQYF. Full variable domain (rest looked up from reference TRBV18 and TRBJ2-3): NAGVMQNPRHLVRRRGQEARLRCSPMKGHSHVYWYRQLPEEGLKFMVYLQKENIIDESGMPKERFSAEFPKEGPSILRIQQVVRGDSAAYFCASSPLPPADTQYFGPGTRLTVL.

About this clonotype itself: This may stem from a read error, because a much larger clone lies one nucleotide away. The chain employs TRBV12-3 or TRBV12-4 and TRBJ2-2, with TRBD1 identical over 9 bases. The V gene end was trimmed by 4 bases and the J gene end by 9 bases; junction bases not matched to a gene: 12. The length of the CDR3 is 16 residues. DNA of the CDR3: TGTGCCAGCAGTTCCAGGCCGGGACAGGGATTGAGGGAGCTGTTTTTT. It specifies CASSSRPGQGLRELFF.